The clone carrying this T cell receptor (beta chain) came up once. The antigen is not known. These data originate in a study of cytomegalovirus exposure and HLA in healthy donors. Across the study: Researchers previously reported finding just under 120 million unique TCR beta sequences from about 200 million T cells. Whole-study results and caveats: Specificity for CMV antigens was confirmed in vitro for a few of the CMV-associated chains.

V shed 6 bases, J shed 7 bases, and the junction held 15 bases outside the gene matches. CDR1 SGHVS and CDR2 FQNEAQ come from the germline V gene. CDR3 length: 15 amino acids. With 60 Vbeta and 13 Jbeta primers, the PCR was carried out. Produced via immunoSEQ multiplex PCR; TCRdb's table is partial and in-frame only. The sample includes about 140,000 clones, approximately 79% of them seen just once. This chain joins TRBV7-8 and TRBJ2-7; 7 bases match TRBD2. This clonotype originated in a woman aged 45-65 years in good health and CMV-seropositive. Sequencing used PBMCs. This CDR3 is CASSLGRAGVGEQYF. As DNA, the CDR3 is TGTGCCAGCAGTCTTGGGAGGGCGGGTGTAGGGGAGCAGTACTTC.